This is a list of T cell receptor beta chains from one sample in a study of blood T cell repertoires in COVID-19. The repertoire was sequenced with immunoSEQ multiplex PCR; TCRdb's copy has only in-frame clones and lacks some. The table lists roughly 32,000 clones, 85% to 95% of them singletons. Sequencing was carried out using peripheral blood. The receptors originated from a male donor with active COVID-19. The CDR3 runs from the conserved cysteine through the conserved F or W. D genes are given only for firm matches. Clone size is given for some rows only: seen once, a few or many times, or a class if the clone is expanded.

TRBJ2-3,TRBD2,-,TRBV7-2,CASNLAGPTDTQYF,TGTGCCAGCAACCTAGCGGGGCCCACAGATACGCAGTATTTT
TRBJ2-7,-,few,TRBV27,CASSPTVAGEQYF,TGTGCCAGCAGTCCCACTGTGGCGGGAGAGCAGTACTTC
TRBJ2-1,TRBD2,-,TRBV4-1,CASSQVWGGPYNEQFF,TGCGCCAGCAGCCAAGTATGGGGGGGTCCCTACAATGAGCAGTTCTTC
TRBJ2-1,TRBD2,-,TRBV7-2,CASSSPSGGVENEQFF,TGTGCCAGCAGCTCACCTAGCGGGGGGGTCGAGAATGAGCAGTTCTTC
TRBJ2-5,TRBD2,-,TRBV5-1,CASSLGAGEETQYF,TGCGCCAGCAGCTTGGGAGCGGGGGAAGAGACCCAGTACTTC
TRBJ2-7,TRBD2,-,TRBV7-2,CASSSSGTRAREQYF,TGTGCCAGCAGCTCATCCGGGACTAGAGCGAGGGAGCAGTACTTC
TRBJ1-2,-,-,TRBV3-1/TRBV3-2,CASSQVENYYGYTF,TGTGCCAGCAGCCAAGTCGAAAACTACTATGGCTACACCTTC
TRBJ2-1,TRBD2,-,TRBV4-2,CASSQAGLAGRRGNEQFF,TGTGCCAGCAGCCAAGCGGGGCTAGCGGGGAGGAGAGGAAATGAGCAGTTCTTC
TRBJ2-7,-,-,TRBV6-2/TRBV6-3,CASSTGTFPYEQYF,TGTGCCAGCAGCACCGGGACATTCCCCTACGAGCAGTACTTC
TRBJ1-1,-,-,TRBV3-1/TRBV3-2,CASSQAGNTEAFF,TGTGCCAGCAGCCAAGCAGGGAACACTGAAGCTTTCTTT
TRBJ1-5,-,-,TRBV7-2,CASSLHRDRNQPQHF,TGTGCCAGCAGCCTCCACAGGGATCGCAATCAGCCCCAGCATTTT
TRBJ1-2,TRBD1,-,TRBV5-8,CASSYSGTGGYGYTF,TGTGCCAGCAGCTACTCCGGGACAGGGGGCTATGGCTACACCTTC
TRBJ2-5,-,-,TRBV6-5,CASSYQGFTKTQYF,TGTGCCAGCAGTTACCAGGGGTTTACGAAGACCCAGTACTTC
TRBJ2-7,TRBD2,-,TRBV5-6,CASSLPTGGDEQYF,TGTGCCAGCAGCTTGCCCACGGGAGGGGACGAGCAGTACTTC
TRBJ1-3,-,-,TRBV3-1/TRBV3-2,CASSPNYLGTTGSGNTIYF,TGTGCCAGCAGCCCGAACTACTTGGGGACAACCGGCTCTGGAAACACCATATATTTT
TRBJ2-5,TRBD2,-,TRBV4-2,CASSQGGGVGALETQYF,TGTGCCAGCAGCCAAGGTGGGGGGGTTGGTGCCCTGGAGACCCAGTACTTC
TRBJ2-4,TRBD1,-,TRBV4-2,CASSQDRHRGSDIQYF,TGTGCCAGCAGCCAAGATCGTCACAGGGGTTCGGACATTCAGTACTTC
TRBJ1-2,-,-,TRBV15,CATSRTLDGNYGYTF,TGTGCCACCAGCAGAACACTCGACGGGAACTATGGCTACACCTTC
TRBJ2-7,-,-,TRBV12-5,CASGPGTGILDEQYF,TGTGCTAGTGGTCCCGGTACGGGGATCCTCGACGAGCAGTACTTC
TRBJ1-1,-,-,TRBV6-2/TRBV6-3,CASSYLVGGEAFF,TGTGCCAGCAGTTACTTAGTCGGGGGTGAAGCTTTCTTT
TRBJ1-2,TRBD1,-,TRBV29-1,CSVPGGAGGYTF,TGCAGCGTACCAGGGGGCGCAGGTGGCTACACCTTC
TRBJ2-5,TRBD2,-,TRBV4-3,CASSQGLAETQYF,TGCGCCAGCAGCCAAGGACTAGCAGAGACCCAGTACTTC
TRBJ1-2,-,-,TRBV5-1,CASSLVAGTLPYGYTF,TGCGCCAGCAGCTTGGTTGCAGGGACTTTACCCTATGGCTACACCTTC
TRBJ2-2,TRBD2,-,TRBV2,CASSDSAGGNTGELFF,TGTGCCAGCAGTGATTCAGCGGGGGGGAACACCGGGGAGCTGTTTTTT
TRBJ2-7,-,-,TRBV7-9,CASSFRGSYEQYF,TGTGCCAGCAGCTTCAGGGGCTCCTACGAGCAGTACTTC
TRBJ2-6,-,-,TRBV21-1,CASSNGEGEPGANVLTF,TGTGCCAGCAGCAATGGGGAGGGGGAGCCTGGGGCCAACGTCCTGACTTTC
TRBJ1-2,-,-,TRBV6-5,CASSLDSNYGYTF,TGTGCCAGCTCGCTGGACAGCAACTATGGCTACACCTTC
TRBJ2-1,-,-,TRBV27,CASSSYLQGTYNEQFF,TGTGCCAGCAGCTCATACCTGCAGGGAACCTACAATGAGCAGTTCTTC
TRBJ2-3,TRBD1,-,TRBV7-2,CASSFGQARDTQYF,TGTGCCAGCAGCTTCGGACAGGCTAGGGATACGCAGTATTTT
TRBJ1-4,-,once,TRBV5-4,CASSLGGGGSRTNEKLFF,TGTGCCAGCAGCTTGGGAGGGGGGGGGTCGAGGACTAATGAAAAACTGTTTTTT
TRBJ2-7,-,once,TRBV4-2,CASSQAADYEQYF,TGTGCCAGCAGCCAAGCCGCAGACTACGAGCAGTACTTC
TRBJ2-5,-,-,TRBV4-1,CASSQGGGETQYF,TGCGCCAGCAGCCAAGGTGGGGGGGAGACCCAGTACTTC
TRBJ2-7,-,once,TRBV5-8,CASTTMGATYEQYF,TGTGCCAGCACAACAATGGGGGCAACCTACGAGCAGTACTTC
TRBJ2-3,-,-,TRBV18,CASSQKTGSTDTQYF,TGTGCCAGCTCACAAAAAACGGGGAGCACAGATACGCAGTATTTT
TRBJ2-2,TRBD2,-,TRBV4-3,CASSQAPVTSGPSRGGELFF,TGCGCCAGCAGCCAAGCCCCCGTTACTAGCGGGCCCTCAAGGGGCGGGGAGCTGTTTTTT
TRBJ2-1,TRBD1,-,TRBV19,CASRSQTGGMNEQFF,TGTGCCAGTAGGAGTCAGACAGGGGGCATGAATGAGCAGTTCTTC
TRBJ2-7,TRBD2,-,TRBV7-6,CASSLVSGGAYEQYF,TGTGCCAGCAGCTTAGTGAGCGGGGGGGCCTACGAGCAGTACTTC
TRBJ1-1,TRBD1,-,TRBV18,CASSPRTGGTEAFF,TGTGCCAGCTCACCCAGGACAGGGGGTACTGAAGCTTTCTTT
TRBJ1-2,-,-,TRBV30,CAWSPQGSSYGYTF,TGTGCCTGGAGCCCACAGGGATCGTCCTATGGCTACACCTTC
TRBJ2-5,TRBD1,-,TRBV7-2,CASSPIGTGLQETQYF,TGTGCCAGCAGCCCCATCGGGACAGGGCTCCAAGAGACCCAGTACTTC
TRBJ2-5,TRBD2,-,TRBV5-1,CASTPTSGGGQETQYF,TGCGCCAGCACCCCGACTAGCGGGGGGGGGCAAGAGACCCAGTACTTC
TRBJ1-2,-,-,TRBV4-3,CASSPSGTTNYGYTF,TGCGCCAGCAGCCCGTCCGGGACAACCAACTATGGCTACACCTTC
TRBJ1-2,-,-,TRBV3-1/TRBV3-2,CASSQESRVSGYTF,TGTGCCAGCAGCCAAGAGTCCAGGGTGAGTGGCTACACCTTC
TRBJ1-3,-,-,TRBV18,CASSPLTGPLSGNTIYF,TGTGCCAGCTCACCTCTTACAGGGCCCCTCTCTGGAAACACCATATATTTT
TRBJ2-7,-,-,TRBV7-6,CASSLAPRGSSYEQYF,TGTGCCAGCAGCTTAGCACCCAGGGGAAGCTCCTACGAGCAGTACTTC
TRBJ1-3,-,-,TRBV18,CASSPQGGAGNTIYF,TGTGCCAGCTCACCACAGGGAGGAGCTGGAAACACCATATATTTT
TRBJ1-2,TRBD1,-,TRBV2,CASSPGTGYGYTF,TGTGCCAGCAGTCCCGGGACAGGGTATGGCTACACCTTC
TRBJ1-1,-,few,TRBV9,CASSVGGSTEAFF,TGTGCCAGCAGCGTGGGAGGGAGCACTGAAGCTTTCTTT